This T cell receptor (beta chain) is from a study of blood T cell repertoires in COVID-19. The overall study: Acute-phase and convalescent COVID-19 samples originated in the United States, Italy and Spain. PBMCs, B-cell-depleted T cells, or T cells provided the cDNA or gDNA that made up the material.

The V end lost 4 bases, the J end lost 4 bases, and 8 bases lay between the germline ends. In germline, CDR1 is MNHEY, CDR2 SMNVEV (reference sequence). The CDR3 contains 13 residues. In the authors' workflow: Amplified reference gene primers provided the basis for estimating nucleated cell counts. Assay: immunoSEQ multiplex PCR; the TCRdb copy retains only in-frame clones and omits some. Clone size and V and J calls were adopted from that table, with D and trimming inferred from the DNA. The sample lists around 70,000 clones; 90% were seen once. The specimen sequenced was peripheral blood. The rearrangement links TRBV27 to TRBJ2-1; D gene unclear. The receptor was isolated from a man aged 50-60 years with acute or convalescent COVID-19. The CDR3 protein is CASSSTPYNEQFF. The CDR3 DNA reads TGTGCCAGCAGTTCCACTCCGTACAATGAGCAGTTCTTC.